This T cell receptor beta chain was sequenced for a study of blood T cell repertoires in COVID-19. Study-wide context: T cells, B-cell-depleted T cells, or PBMCs supplied cDNA or gDNA.

CDR1 and CDR2 from the germline V gene are SNHLY and FYNNEI. The CDR3 spans 15 residues. V shed 8 bases and J shed 7 bases, with 21 bases lying between them. TCRdb's table, derived via immunoSEQ multiplex PCR, lists solely in-frame clones and lacks some. The sample shows about 270,000 clones, 84% of them seen only once. This TCR derives from a human donor in a cohort sampled during active COVID-19. This chain uses TRBV2 with TRBJ2-1, with a tentative D call TRBD2 (5 bases). The source material was peripheral blood. The CDR3 bases are TGTGCCAGCCAGATGCCCGGAGTCCCGGGGAATGAGCAGTTCTTC. This gives the protein CASQMPGVPGNEQFF.